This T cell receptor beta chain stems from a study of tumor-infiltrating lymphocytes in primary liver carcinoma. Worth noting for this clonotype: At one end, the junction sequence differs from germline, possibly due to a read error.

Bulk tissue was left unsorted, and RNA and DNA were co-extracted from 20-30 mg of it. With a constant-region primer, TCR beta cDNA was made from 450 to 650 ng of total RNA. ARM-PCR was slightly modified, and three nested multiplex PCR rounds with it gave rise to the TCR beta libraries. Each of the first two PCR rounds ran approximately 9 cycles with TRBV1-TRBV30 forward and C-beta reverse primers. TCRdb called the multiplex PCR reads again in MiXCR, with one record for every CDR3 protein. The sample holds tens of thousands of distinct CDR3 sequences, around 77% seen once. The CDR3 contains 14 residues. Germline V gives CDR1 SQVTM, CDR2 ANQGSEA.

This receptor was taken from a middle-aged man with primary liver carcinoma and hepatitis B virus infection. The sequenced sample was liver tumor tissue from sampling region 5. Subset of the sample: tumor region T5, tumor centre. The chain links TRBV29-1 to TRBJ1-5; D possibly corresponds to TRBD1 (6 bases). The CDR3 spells CSARSGTGGQPQRF. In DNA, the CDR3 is TGCAGCGCCCGATCGGGGACGGGGGGCCAGCCCCAGCGTTTT.